Below are 3 T cell receptor beta chains sequenced from a single sample in a study of CD8 T cells in ankylosing spondylitis. Study-level results: One TCR beta motif, made up of fewer than 10 highly homologous variants, appeared characteristic of ankylosing spondylitis blood.

No antigen is known for these receptors. Each CDR3 protein gets one entry after TCRdb re-called the 5' RACE reads with MiXCR. Here the sample spans about 390,000 distinct CDR3 sequences, about a fifth being singletons. The sequencing sample was made of blood, either unsorted or a sorted T cell fraction (not recorded which). These receptors all come from a male donor with ankylosing spondylitis.

This clonotype occurred many times. The DNA of the CDR3 is TGCAGCGTTGAAGTGCTGACCGGCTATGGCTACACCTTC. The encoded protein is CSVEVLTGYGYTF. This chain uses TRBV29-1 with TRBJ1-2; no firm D call. Looked up from germline, CDR1 is SQVTM and CDR2 is ANQGSEA. V dropped 1 base and J dropped 4 bases, with 10 bases sitting between them. This CDR3 has 13 amino acids.

This clonotype was found a few times. The rearrangement uses TRBV7-9 and TRBJ2-3, with D unclear. This CDR3 has 13 amino acids. The ends were cut back, 1 base at V and 5 bases at J, with 7 bases in the middle. The germline V gene has CDR1 SEHNR and CDR2 FQNEAQ (reference sequence). CDR3 in DNA: TGTGCCAGCAGCTTAGGGGTTCTAGATACGCAGTATTTT. Translation: CASSLGVLDTQYF.

The V call is TRBV4-1, the J call TRBJ2-2; D is possibly TRBD1 or TRBD2 (5 bases each). The CDR3 is made up of 18 amino acids. Looked up from germline, CDR1 is MGHRA and CDR2 is YSYEKL. V lost 0 bases to trimming and J lost 3 bases, with 17 bases between them. The CDR3 protein is CASSQDQLGPGDTGELFF. For the CDR3, the DNA is TGCGCCAGCAGCCAAGATCAATTGGGGCCCGGGGACACCGGGGAGCTGTTTTTT.